This T cell receptor (beta chain) was sequenced during a study of blood T cell repertoires in COVID-19. Background on the study: The samples span acute and convalescent COVID-19 from the United States, Italy and Spain. T cells, B-cell-depleted T cells, or PBMCs provided the cDNA or gDNA that served as material.

Original handling: Estimation of nucleated cell counts was performed using reference gene primer amplification. The repertoire was sequenced with immunoSEQ multiplex PCR; TCRdb's copy has only in-frame clones and lacks some. Clone size and the V and J calls come from that table; the DNA yielded D and trimming. The sample records 140,000 or so clones, approximately 87% being singletons. CDR1 ENHRY and CDR2 SYGVKD come from the germline V gene. CDR3 length: 13 residues. V was pared by 5 bases and J by 2 bases, with 9 bases between. The source of this sequence is a man aged 45-65 years who had recovered from COVID-19. V is TRBV10-3 and J is TRBJ1-2; D is possibly TRBD1 (6 bases). Specimen: peripheral blood. The DNA of the CDR3 is TGTGCCATCAGTTACAGGGACAACTATGGCTACACCTTC. It translates to CAISYRDNYGYTF.